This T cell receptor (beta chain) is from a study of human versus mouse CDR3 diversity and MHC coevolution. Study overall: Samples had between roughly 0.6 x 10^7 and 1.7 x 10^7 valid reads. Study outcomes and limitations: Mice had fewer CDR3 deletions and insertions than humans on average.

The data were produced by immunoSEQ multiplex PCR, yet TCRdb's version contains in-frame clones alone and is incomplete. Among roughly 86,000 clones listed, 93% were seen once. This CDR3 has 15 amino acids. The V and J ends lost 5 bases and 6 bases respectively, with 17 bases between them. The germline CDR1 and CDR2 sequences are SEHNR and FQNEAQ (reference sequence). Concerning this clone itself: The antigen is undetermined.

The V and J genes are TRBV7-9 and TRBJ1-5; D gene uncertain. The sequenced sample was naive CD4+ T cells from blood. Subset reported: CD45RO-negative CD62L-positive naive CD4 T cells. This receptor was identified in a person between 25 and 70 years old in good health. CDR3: CASSQTDGLGQPQHF. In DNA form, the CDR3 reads TGTGCCAGCAGCCAGACCGACGGGTTGGGTCAGCCCCAGCATTTT.